This paragraph reports one TCR beta chain. Antigen unknown. Measured with immunoSEQ multiplex PCR; TCRdb has only the in-frame clones, and not every one. The top ten hold about a tenth of the sample, which has some 16,000 clones, 84% seen once. The data were taken from a study of PD-1 blockade in mismatch repair-deficient tumors. Notes on the study in general: After pembrolizumab, tumor-resident clones rose rapidly, then generally contracted before radiologic responses.

Regarding time point: approximately 9-day in vitro stimulation with candidate neoantigen peptide 5. All patients were mismatch repair deficient, assessed by either PCR or immunohistochemistry. Baseline for clone expansion was a parallel culture with no peptide. The CDR3 runs 15 residues. With 10 bases removed from V and 6 bases from J, the gap between germline ends came to 25 bases. Germline loops: CDR1 MNHEY, CDR2 SMNVEV (reference sequence). Specimen: cells cultured in vitro, collected from a patient treated with pembrolizumab. The sequence came from an adult with mismatch repair-deficient cancer. The rearrangement links TRBV27 to TRBJ2-7; D is perhaps TRBD2 (6 bases). The CDR3 loop reads CAKNFRDFRRCEQYF. The CDR3 coding sequence is TGTGCCAAAAACTTCCGGGACTTTCGGCGATGCGAGCAGTACTTC.